These 11 T cell receptor beta chains share one sample of origin, sequenced in a study of cytomegalovirus exposure and HLA in healthy donors. Both 60 Vbeta primers and 13 Jbeta primers went into the PCR. TCRdb's table, derived via immunoSEQ multiplex PCR, lists solely in-frame clones and lacks some. The sample lists fewer than 95,000 clones, approximately 80% occurring once. Source material: PBMCs. The receptors derive from a middle-aged man in good health and CMV-seronegative.

This chain joins TRBV4-1 and TRBJ1-5; tentatively, D is TRBD1 (6 bases). V was cut by 4 bases and J by 5 bases, with 12 bases left in between. The CDR3 sequence is 14 residues long. Germline V CDR1 and CDR2: MGHRA, YSYEKL. The CDR3 coding sequence is TGCGCCAGCAGCCTACAGGGTAGGGATCAGCCCCAGCATTTT. As protein: CASSLQGRDQPQHF.

The chain employs TRBV11-2 and TRBJ2-3; possibly TRBD1 for D (5 bases). The CDR3 totals 17 residues. Germline V lookup: CDR1 SGHAT, CDR2 FQNNGV. With 3 bases removed from V and 4 bases from J, the gap between germline ends came to 20 bases. CDR3 sequence reads: CASSFLAVAGPPDTQYF. The CDR3 region has the DNA TGTGCCAGCAGCTTTTTAGCCGTGGCAGGGCCTCCAGATACGCAGTATTTT.

V usage is TRBV5-6 and J usage is TRBJ2-2; 11 bases are shared with TRBD2. The CDR3 sequence is 16 residues long. V lost 2 bases to trimming and J lost 7 bases; unmatched junction nucleotides: 7. The germline gives CDR1 SGHDT, CDR2 YYEEEE. The chain's CDR3 is CASSLPSGGSGGELFF. For the CDR3, the DNA is TGTGCCAGCAGCTTACCTAGCGGGGGGAGTGGCGGGGAGCTGTTTTTT.

The chain is built from TRBV13 and TRBJ1-6; D unresolved. Germline V gene data show CDR1 as PRHDT and CDR2 as FYEKMQ (reference sequence). The V end lost 4 bases, the J end lost 0 bases, and 4 bases lay between the germline ends. There are 14 residues in the CDR3. The CDR3 reads CASSSSSYNSPLHF. The CDR3 region has the DNA TGTGCCAGCAGCTCCAGCTCCTATAATTCACCCCTCCACTTT. Based on the CDR3 plus reference TRBV13 and TRBJ1-6, the full variable domain is AAGVIQSPRHLIKEKRETATLKCYPIPRHDTVYWYQQGPGQDPQFLISFYEKMQSDKGSIPDRFSAQQFSDYHSELNMSSLELGDSALYFCASSSSSYNSPLHFGNGTRLTVT.

The sample holds one count of this clone. V and J are TRBV27 and TRBJ1-1; D might be TRBD1 (5 bases). The V end was cut by 7 bases, the J end by 5 bases, with 14 bases between. This CDR3 is built from 13 residues. Germline CDR1 is MNHEY and CDR2 is SMNVEV (reference sequence). CDR3 sequence: CASIRGGSTEAFF. The CDR3 DNA sequence: TGTGCCAGCATAAGGGGCGGATCAACTGAAGCTTTCTTT.

The rearrangement links TRBV7-2 to TRBJ1-3, with TRBD1 as a possible D gene (6 bases). Germline V gene lookup returns CDR1 SGHTA and CDR2 FQGNSA. The CDR3 loop spans 16 amino acids. V was clipped by 2 bases and J by 4 bases, with 15 bases between them. The CDR3 loop reads CASSLSGGATGNTIYF. The CDR3 DNA sequence: TGTGCCAGCAGCTTAAGTGGGGGCGCAACGGGAAACACCATATATTTT.

This rearrangement joins TRBV7-2 to TRBJ2-7, with 11 positions matching TRBD2. Per the germline V gene, CDR1 is SGHTA and CDR2 is FQGNSA. V gave up 2 bases and J gave up 3 bases; unmatched junction bases: 9. The CDR3 is 17 residues long. CDR3 region: CASSLRTGTSGFYEQYF. The CDR3 bases are TGTGCCAGCAGCTTAAGGACCGGGACTAGCGGTTTCTACGAGCAGTACTTC.

The rearrangement uses TRBV29-1 and TRBJ1-2; 7 bases line up with TRBD1. Trimming cost V 8 bases and J 7 bases; bases outside gene matches: 13. CDR1 and CDR2 from the germline V gene are SQVTM and ANQGSEA. The CDR3 loop spans 13 amino acids. The CDR3 spells CSTAGTARGGYTF. The DNA for the CDR3 is TGCAGCACCGCCGGGACAGCCCGCGGTGGCTACACCTTC. The entire variable domain, with the rest obtained from reference TRBV29-1 and TRBJ1-2, is as follows: SAVISQKPSRDICQRGTSLTIQCQVDSQVTMMFWYRQQPGQSLTLIATANQGSEATYESGFVIDKFPISRPNLTFSTLTVSNMSPEDSSIYLCSTAGTARGGYTFGSGTRLTVV.

The chain couples TRBV7-2 to TRBJ2-7, with 9 bases that match TRBD1. Germline V gene data show CDR1 as SGHTA and CDR2 as FQGNSA. Losses at the gene ends were 0 bases for V and 5 bases for J; bases not matched to a gene: 5. The CDR3 sequence is 15 residues long. Here the CDR3 DNA reads TGTGCCAGCAGCTTAGCCCGGGACAGGGTCCACGAGCAGTACTTC. This translates into CASSLARDRVHEQYF.

V and J are TRBV27 and TRBJ1-5; no clear D. The germline V and J ends were trimmed by 6 bases and 3 bases, with 12 bases remaining between them. The CDR3 is made up of 14 amino acids. Germline CDR1 and CDR2: MNHEY and SMNVEV (reference sequence). The CDR3 DNA reads as TGTGCCAGCAGAATCGCAGGTTCCAATCAGCCCCAGCATTTT. Its protein product is CASRIAGSNQPQHF.

The V and J genes are TRBV5-3 and TRBJ1-4, with D perhaps matching TRBD1 (5 bases). TRBV5-3 is sorted into the ORF group, with uncertain function. The CDR3 is made up of 16 amino acids. V lost 4 bases and J lost 4, with 17 bases in between. CDR3 nucleotide sequence: TGTGCCAGAAGCCTCCGGGTGGGGCGAAGTAATGAAAAACTGTTTTTT. This translates into CARSLRVGRSNEKLFF.